This T cell receptor (beta chain) was sequenced during a study of monozygotic twins with inflammatory bowel disease. Study-level findings and limits: Comparison of concordant versus discordant twins revealed no difference in repertoire similarity, possibly due to limited power.

For this clonotype: Its antigen remains unknown.

Per sample, reverse transcription was split into eight reactions. Reprocessing the 5' RACE reads, TCRdb reports a single entry for every CDR3 protein and omits DNA. Its table lists 350,000 to 400,000 distinct CDR3 sequences. This CDR3 is built from 15 residues. The chain recombines TRBV12-3 or TRBV12-4 with TRBJ1-4; the D gene TCRdb calls, TRBD1, cannot be checked with no DNA. This clonotype was sampled from a human donor with ulcerative colitis or Crohn's disease, or a healthy co-twin of an affected twin (not recorded which). Sequenced material: blood. The CDR3 region is CASSHRGLANEKLFF.